The TCR beta chain under discussion was sequenced for a study of blood T cell repertoires in COVID-19. Overall study context: The United States, Italy and Spain provided the acute and convalescent COVID-19 samples. Sources were T cells, B-cell-depleted T cells, or PBMCs; the material itself was cDNA or gDNA.

Original data processing: Reference gene primers were amplified, and this amplification served to estimate nucleated cell counts. Some clones are missing from TCRdb's copy, which holds only in-frame ones; the method was immunoSEQ multiplex PCR. That table supplies the V and J calls and clone size; D and trimming were determined from the DNA. This sample yields some 170,000 clones, of which roughly 87% are seen a single time; 1.6% belongs to the top ten. Germline loops: CDR1 SGHRS, CDR2 YFSETQ. CDR3 length: 14 amino acids. The V and J ends lost 6 bases and 2 bases, in that order; junction bases with no gene match: 3.

The gene calls are TRBV5-1 and TRBJ2-3, with 10 bases fitting TRBD2. The clonotype was recovered from a woman aged 45-60 years with acute or convalescent COVID-19. Sequencing input: peripheral blood. The CDR3 bases are TGCGCCAGCAAAGCGGGGGGGTACACAGATACGCAGTATTTT. This sequence encodes CASKAGGYTDTQYF.